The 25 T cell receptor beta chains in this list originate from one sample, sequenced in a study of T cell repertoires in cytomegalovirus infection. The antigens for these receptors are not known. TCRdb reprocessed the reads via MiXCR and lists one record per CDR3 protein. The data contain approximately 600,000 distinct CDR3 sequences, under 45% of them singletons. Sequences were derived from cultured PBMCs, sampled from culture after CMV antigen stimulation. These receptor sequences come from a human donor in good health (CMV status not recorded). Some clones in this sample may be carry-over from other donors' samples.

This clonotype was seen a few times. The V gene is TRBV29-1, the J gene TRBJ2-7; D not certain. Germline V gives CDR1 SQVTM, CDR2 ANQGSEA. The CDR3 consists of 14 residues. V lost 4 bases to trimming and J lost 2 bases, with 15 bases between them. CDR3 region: CSVVPWTSTYEQYF. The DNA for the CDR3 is TGCAGCGTTGTACCCTGGACGTCAACCTACGAGCAGTACTTC.

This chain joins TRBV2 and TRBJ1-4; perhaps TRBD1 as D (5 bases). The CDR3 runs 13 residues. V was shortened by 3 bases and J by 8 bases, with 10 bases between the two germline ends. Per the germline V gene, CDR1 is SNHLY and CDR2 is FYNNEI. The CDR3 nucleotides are TGTGCCAGCAGTGACAGGGTTGGCGAAAAACTGTTTTTT. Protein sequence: CASSDRVGEKLFF.

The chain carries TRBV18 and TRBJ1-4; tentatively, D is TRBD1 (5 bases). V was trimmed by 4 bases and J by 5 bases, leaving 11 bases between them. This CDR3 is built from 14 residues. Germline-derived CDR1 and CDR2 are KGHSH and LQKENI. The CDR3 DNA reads TGTGCCAGCTCACTCATCGACAGCAATGAAAAACTGTTTTTT. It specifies CASSLIDSNEKLFF.

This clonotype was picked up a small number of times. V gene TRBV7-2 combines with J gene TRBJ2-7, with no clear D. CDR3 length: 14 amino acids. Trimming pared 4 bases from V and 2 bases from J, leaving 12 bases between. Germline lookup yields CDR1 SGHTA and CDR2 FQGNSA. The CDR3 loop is CASSSLGGTYEQYF. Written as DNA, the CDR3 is TGTGCCAGCAGCTCCCTGGGTGGAACCTACGAGCAGTACTTC. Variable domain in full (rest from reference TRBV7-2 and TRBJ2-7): GAGVSQSPSNKVTEKGKDVELRCDPISGHTALYWYRQSLGQGLEFLIYFQGNSAPDKSGLPSDRFSAERTGGSVSTLTIQRTQQEDSAVYLCASSSLGGTYEQYFGPGTRLTVT.

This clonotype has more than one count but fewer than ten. In nucleotides, the CDR3 is TGTGCCAGCAGCGCGGTCCGCTCCTACAATGAGCAGTTCTTC. This sequence encodes CASSAVRSYNEQFF. This sequence joins TRBV11-2 and TRBJ2-1; D gene uncertain. With 5 bases removed from V and 0 bases from J, the gap between germline ends came to 8 bases. This CDR3 comprises 14 residues. Germline V gene lookup returns CDR1 SGHAT and CDR2 FQNNGV. Together with reference TRBV11-2 and TRBJ2-1, the CDR3 gives the full variable domain: EAGVAQSPRYKIIEKRQSVAFWCNPISGHATLYWYQQILGQGPKLLIQFQNNGVVDDSQLPKDRFSAERLKGVDSTLKIQPAKLEDSAVYLCASSAVRSYNEQFFGPGTRLTVL.

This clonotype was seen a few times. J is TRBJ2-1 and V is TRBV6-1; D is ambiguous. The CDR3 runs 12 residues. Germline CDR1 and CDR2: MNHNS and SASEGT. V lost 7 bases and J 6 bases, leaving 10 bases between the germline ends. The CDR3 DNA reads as TGTGCCAGCAAGAGCAATCCCAATGAGCAGTTCTTC. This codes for CASKSNPNEQFF.

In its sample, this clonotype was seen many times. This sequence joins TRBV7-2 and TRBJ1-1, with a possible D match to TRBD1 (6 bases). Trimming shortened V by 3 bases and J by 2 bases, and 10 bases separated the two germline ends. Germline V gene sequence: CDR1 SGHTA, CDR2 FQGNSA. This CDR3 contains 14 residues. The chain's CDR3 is CASSFTGFNTEAFF. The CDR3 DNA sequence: TGTGCCAGCAGCTTTACAGGGTTCAACACTGAAGCTTTCTTT. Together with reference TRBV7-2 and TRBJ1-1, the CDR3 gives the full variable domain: GAGVSQSPSNKVTEKGKDVELRCDPISGHTALYWYRQSLGQGLEFLIYFQGNSAPDKSGLPSDRFSAERTGGSVSTLTIQRTQQEDSAVYLCASSFTGFNTEAFFGQGTRLTVV.

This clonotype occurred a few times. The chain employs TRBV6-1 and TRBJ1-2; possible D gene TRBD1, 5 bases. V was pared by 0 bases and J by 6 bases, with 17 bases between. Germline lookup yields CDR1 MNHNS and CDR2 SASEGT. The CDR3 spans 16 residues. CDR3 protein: CASSEAPRGARNGYTF. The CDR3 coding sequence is TGTGCCAGCAGTGAAGCGCCGAGGGGCGCAAGAAATGGCTACACCTTC.

The CDR3 region is CSASVVSYNEQFF. The CDR3, as DNA: TGCAGTGCTAGCGTAGTCTCCTACAATGAGCAGTTCTTC. This chain connects TRBV20-1 to TRBJ2-1; D is ambiguous. The CDR3 loop spans 13 amino acids. The germline gives CDR1 DFQATT, CDR2 SNEGSKA (reference sequence). Trimming left V 3 bases short and J 0 bases short, with 6 bases between.

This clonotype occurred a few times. CDR3 protein: CASSLFSGGGQTEAFF. The CDR3 DNA follows: TGTGCCAGCAGTCTCTTCTCCGGGGGGGGCCAGACTGAAGCTTTCTTT. The J gene is TRBJ1-1, the V gene TRBV12-3 or TRBV12-4, with TRBD1 as a possible D gene (6 bases). The CDR3 contains 16 residues. V lost 5 bases, J lost 5 bases, and 21 bases lay in between.

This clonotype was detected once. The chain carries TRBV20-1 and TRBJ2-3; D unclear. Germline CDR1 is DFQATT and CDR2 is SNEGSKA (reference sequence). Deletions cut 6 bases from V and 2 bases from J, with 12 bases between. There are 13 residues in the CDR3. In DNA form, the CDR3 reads TGCAGTGCCCCTAACCAACTCACAGATACGCAGTATTTT. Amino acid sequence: CSAPNQLTDTQYF.

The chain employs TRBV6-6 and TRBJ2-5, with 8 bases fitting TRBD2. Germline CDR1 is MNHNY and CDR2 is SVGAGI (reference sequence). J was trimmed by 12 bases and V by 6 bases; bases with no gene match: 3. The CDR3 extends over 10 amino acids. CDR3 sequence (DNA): TGTGCCAGCAGAGACGGGAGGGAGTACTTC. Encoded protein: CASRDGREYF.

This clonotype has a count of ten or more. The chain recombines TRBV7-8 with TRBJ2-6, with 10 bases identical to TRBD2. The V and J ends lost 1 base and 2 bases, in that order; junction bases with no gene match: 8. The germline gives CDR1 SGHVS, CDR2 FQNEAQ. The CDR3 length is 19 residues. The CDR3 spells CASSLELAGRRPGANVLTF. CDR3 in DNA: TGTGCCAGCAGCTTAGAACTAGCGGGGAGACGCCCTGGGGCCAACGTCCTGACTTTC.

The CDR3 region has the DNA TGTGCCAGCAGCCCCGCAGGGAGCTCTGGGGCCAACGTCCTGACTTTC. Its protein is CASSPAGSSGANVLTF. V gene TRBV7-2 combines with J gene TRBJ2-6; D possibly matches TRBD1 or TRBD2 (5 bases each). V lost 5 bases and J lost 0, with 11 bases in between. Germline values: CDR1 SGHTA, CDR2 FQGNSA. This CDR3 is 16 amino acids long.

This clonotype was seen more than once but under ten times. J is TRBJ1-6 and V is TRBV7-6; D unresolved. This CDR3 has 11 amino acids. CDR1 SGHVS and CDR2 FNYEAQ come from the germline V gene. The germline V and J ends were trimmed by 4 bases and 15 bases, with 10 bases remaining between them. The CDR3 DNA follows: TGTGCCAGCAGCTCGACAAACCGCCTCCACTTT. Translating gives CASSSTNRLHF.

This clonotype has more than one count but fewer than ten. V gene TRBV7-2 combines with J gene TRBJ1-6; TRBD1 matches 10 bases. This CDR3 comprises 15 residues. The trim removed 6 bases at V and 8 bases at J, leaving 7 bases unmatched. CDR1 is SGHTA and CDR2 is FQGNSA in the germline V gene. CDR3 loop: CASSLTGTGDSPLHF. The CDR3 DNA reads TGTGCCAGCAGTCTCACCGGGACAGGGGATTCACCCCTCCACTTT.

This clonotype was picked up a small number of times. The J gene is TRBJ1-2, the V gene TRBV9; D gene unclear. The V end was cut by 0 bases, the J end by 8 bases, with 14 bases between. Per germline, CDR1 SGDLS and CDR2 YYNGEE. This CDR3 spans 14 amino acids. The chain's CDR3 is CASSVDSGRSGYTF. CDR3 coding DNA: TGTGCCAGCAGCGTAGATAGCGGTCGAAGCGGCTACACCTTC.

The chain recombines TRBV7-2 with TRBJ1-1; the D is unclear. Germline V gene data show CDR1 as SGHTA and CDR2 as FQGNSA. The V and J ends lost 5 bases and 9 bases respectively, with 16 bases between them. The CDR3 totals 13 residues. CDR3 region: CASSPFEAAQAFF. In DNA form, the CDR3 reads TGTGCCAGCAGCCCATTCGAGGCAGCCCAAGCTTTCTTT.

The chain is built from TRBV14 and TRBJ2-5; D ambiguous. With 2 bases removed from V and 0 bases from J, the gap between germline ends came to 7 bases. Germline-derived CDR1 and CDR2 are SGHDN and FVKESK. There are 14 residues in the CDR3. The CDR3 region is CASSQIGNQETQYF. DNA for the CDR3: TGTGCCAGCAGCCAAATAGGTAACCAAGAGACCCAGTACTTC.

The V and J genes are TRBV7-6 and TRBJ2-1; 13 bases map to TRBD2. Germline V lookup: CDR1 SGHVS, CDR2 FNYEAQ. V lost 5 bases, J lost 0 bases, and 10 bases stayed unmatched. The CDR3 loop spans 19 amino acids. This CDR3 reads CASSMGLAGLISSYNEQFF. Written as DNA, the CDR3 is TGTGCCAGCAGCATGGGACTAGCGGGACTAATTAGCTCCTACAATGAGCAGTTCTTC.

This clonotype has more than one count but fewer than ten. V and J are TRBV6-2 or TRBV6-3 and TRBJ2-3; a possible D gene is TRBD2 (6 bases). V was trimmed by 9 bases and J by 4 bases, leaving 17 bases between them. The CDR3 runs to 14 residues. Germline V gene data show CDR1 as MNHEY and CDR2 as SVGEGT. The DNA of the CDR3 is TGTGCCAGTACCGGGACTCTCGAGGCAGATACGCAGTATTTT. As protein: CASTGTLEADTQYF.

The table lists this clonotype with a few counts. The CDR3 sequence: CASSYRGQGVDTQYF. The CDR3 DNA is TGTGCCAGCAGTTATCGCGGACAGGGGGTGGATACGCAGTATTTT. This chain uses TRBV6-5 with TRBJ2-3; 10 bases map to TRBD1. With 3 bases clipped from V and 6 bases from J, the junction kept 6 bases outside the gene matches. CDR3 length: 15 residues. Germline V CDR1 and CDR2: MNHEY, SVGAGI.

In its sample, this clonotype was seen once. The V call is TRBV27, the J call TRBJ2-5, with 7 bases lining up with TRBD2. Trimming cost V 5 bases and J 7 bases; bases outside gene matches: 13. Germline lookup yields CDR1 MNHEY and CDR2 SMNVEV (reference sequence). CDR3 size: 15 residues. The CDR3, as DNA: TGTGCCAGCAGTCCGTCCTTGGCGGGAGAAGGGACCCAGTACTTC. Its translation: CASSPSLAGEGTQYF.

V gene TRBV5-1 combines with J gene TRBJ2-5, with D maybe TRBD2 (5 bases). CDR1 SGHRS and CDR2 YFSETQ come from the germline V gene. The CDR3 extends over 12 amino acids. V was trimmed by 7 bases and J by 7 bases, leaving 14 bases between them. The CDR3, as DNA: TGCGCCAGCGCATCGGACCGGGGGACCCAGTACTTC. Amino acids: CASASDRGTQYF.

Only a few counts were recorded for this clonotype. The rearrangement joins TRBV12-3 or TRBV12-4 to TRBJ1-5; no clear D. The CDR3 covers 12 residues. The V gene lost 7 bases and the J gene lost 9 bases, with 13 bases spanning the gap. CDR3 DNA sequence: TGTGCCAGCACCGATGGGCGGTTGCCCCAGCATTTT. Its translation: CASTDGRLPQHF.